This TCR beta chain was recovered during a study of T cells in Graves' hyperthyroidism and ophthalmopathy (dated by TCRdb to the late 2010s). Background on the whole study: Peripheral blood samples were taken at initial diagnosis, before any treatment was given. According to the paper, TCR Vbeta CDR3 sequencing was carried out on approximately 140 peripheral blood samples, which came from approximately 43 ophthalmopathy, under 85 hyperthyroidism and approximately 17 progressor patients. After blood sampling, hyperthyroidism patients were treated with methimazole at a starting dose of 30 mg daily, and ophthalmopathy patients were treated with high-dose intravenous methylprednisolone. Prospective prediction of ophthalmopathy was tested in an independent validation cohort of 18 to 20 hyperthyroidism patients and roughly 16 patients who later progressed to ophthalmopathy. To identify distinguishing TCR V-J signatures, a discovery cohort of 90 to 100 patients was used, comprising 43 with Graves' ophthalmopathy and some 57 with stable Graves' hyperthyroidism. In addition, the study compared T-cell repertoires in thyroid tissue and in blood from 6 or 7 Graves' hyperthyroidism patients. The 75 to 100 discovery patients were randomly divided into training and test sets at a 7:3 ratio.

The CDR3, cysteine through phenylalanine, is 16 amino acids long. Of the read, only the CDR3 DNA is kept; its 48 bases are in frame from base 1. V lost 2 bases and J lost 8 bases, and the count of bases not matched to a germline gene is 8. The germline V gene encodes CDR1 SGDLS and CDR2 YYNGEE. Overall study outcomes, separate from this receptor: In validation, the model predicted progression to ophthalmopathy a median of roughly 6.2 months before onset, with about 71% sensitivity and about 72% specificity. Sample size was not statistically predetermined, and blinding of investigators to group allocation was not performed. Blood samples also contained most of the expanded thyroid clonotypes (frequency above 0.001), which suggests that blood repertoires may reflect thyroid immune responses. In cross-validation, a model built on a 13 V-J signature told ophthalmopathy apart from stable hyperthyroidism with 85% to 90% sensitivity and about 81% specificity, and in testing the same model reached 80%/75%.

Stable Graves' hyperthyroidism was defined as the absence of progression to ophthalmopathy over 18 months of follow-up. Hyperthyroidism patients were newly diagnosed, had a disease duration of under 2 months, and were aged 18 to 65 years. The study excluded patients with uncontrolled infections, other autoimmune diseases, pregnancy or lactation. Diagnoses were established on the basis of clinical symptoms, serum thyroxine and TRAb, thyroid ultrasound, and orbital computed tomography. Ficoll-Paque density gradient centrifugation was used to isolate PBMCs from approximately 10 ml of fresh peripheral blood. Total RNA was extracted using Trizol reagent, and RNA quality was assessed on an Agilent 2100 Bioanalyzer. The TCR beta CDR3 regions were amplified from the RNA transcripts. For the first round of RT-PCR on the TCR CDR3, the HTBI primer set was used together with the Qiagen OneStep RT-PCR kit. Libraries were constructed in a second round of multiplex PCR, after which size selection and purification were carried out. The libraries were sequenced on an Illumina HiSeq2000 using paired-end 100 bp reads. On the study's bioinformatics: SOAPnuke was used to process the raw data, throwing out any read that contained adapters or uncalled bases, had a mean Phred below 15, or lacked an exact constant-primer or identifier match. COPE v1.2.5 was used to merge high-quality paired reads, and clonotypes were defined as unique nucleotide sequences. Clonotypes were aligned to IMGT TRBV, TRBD and TRBJ reference segments using MiTCR v1.1. Only V-J combinations with frequency above 0.0001, covering approximately 99% of repertoires, were analysed. The TCS score was defined as the ratio of F50 (clonal expansion) to E x V (chaos), calculated using BLOSUM62-based TCRdist between CDR3 peptides within each V-J. Welch's t-statistics and random forest reduced fewer than 600 V-J features to 13, which were used in a naive Bayes classifier (R e1071). The public reads were reprocessed in TCRdb via fastp at Q25 and MiXCR, keeping in-frame beta chains. Entries are consolidated by CDR3 protein sequence, retaining the most common genes and DNA. The V and J calls and clone size are TCRdb's, not the authors'. Present in this sample are more than 500,000 distinct CDR3 sequences, under 20% of which were seen just once. 3.8% of the sample comes from the top ten.

Regarding this clonotype: The target of this receptor is not known. One base away there is no much larger clone; base qualities are not given.

The sequencing input was blood. The chain joins TRBV9 to TRBJ2-1; TRBD2 fits 12 bases in the junction. The receptor's source is a woman aged 30 to 39 with Graves' hyperthyroidism. The CDR3 amino acid sequence is: CASSVRTSGDFDEQFF. The DNA is TGTGCCAGCAGCGTTAGGACTAGCGGGGACTTCGATGAGCAGTTCTTC.